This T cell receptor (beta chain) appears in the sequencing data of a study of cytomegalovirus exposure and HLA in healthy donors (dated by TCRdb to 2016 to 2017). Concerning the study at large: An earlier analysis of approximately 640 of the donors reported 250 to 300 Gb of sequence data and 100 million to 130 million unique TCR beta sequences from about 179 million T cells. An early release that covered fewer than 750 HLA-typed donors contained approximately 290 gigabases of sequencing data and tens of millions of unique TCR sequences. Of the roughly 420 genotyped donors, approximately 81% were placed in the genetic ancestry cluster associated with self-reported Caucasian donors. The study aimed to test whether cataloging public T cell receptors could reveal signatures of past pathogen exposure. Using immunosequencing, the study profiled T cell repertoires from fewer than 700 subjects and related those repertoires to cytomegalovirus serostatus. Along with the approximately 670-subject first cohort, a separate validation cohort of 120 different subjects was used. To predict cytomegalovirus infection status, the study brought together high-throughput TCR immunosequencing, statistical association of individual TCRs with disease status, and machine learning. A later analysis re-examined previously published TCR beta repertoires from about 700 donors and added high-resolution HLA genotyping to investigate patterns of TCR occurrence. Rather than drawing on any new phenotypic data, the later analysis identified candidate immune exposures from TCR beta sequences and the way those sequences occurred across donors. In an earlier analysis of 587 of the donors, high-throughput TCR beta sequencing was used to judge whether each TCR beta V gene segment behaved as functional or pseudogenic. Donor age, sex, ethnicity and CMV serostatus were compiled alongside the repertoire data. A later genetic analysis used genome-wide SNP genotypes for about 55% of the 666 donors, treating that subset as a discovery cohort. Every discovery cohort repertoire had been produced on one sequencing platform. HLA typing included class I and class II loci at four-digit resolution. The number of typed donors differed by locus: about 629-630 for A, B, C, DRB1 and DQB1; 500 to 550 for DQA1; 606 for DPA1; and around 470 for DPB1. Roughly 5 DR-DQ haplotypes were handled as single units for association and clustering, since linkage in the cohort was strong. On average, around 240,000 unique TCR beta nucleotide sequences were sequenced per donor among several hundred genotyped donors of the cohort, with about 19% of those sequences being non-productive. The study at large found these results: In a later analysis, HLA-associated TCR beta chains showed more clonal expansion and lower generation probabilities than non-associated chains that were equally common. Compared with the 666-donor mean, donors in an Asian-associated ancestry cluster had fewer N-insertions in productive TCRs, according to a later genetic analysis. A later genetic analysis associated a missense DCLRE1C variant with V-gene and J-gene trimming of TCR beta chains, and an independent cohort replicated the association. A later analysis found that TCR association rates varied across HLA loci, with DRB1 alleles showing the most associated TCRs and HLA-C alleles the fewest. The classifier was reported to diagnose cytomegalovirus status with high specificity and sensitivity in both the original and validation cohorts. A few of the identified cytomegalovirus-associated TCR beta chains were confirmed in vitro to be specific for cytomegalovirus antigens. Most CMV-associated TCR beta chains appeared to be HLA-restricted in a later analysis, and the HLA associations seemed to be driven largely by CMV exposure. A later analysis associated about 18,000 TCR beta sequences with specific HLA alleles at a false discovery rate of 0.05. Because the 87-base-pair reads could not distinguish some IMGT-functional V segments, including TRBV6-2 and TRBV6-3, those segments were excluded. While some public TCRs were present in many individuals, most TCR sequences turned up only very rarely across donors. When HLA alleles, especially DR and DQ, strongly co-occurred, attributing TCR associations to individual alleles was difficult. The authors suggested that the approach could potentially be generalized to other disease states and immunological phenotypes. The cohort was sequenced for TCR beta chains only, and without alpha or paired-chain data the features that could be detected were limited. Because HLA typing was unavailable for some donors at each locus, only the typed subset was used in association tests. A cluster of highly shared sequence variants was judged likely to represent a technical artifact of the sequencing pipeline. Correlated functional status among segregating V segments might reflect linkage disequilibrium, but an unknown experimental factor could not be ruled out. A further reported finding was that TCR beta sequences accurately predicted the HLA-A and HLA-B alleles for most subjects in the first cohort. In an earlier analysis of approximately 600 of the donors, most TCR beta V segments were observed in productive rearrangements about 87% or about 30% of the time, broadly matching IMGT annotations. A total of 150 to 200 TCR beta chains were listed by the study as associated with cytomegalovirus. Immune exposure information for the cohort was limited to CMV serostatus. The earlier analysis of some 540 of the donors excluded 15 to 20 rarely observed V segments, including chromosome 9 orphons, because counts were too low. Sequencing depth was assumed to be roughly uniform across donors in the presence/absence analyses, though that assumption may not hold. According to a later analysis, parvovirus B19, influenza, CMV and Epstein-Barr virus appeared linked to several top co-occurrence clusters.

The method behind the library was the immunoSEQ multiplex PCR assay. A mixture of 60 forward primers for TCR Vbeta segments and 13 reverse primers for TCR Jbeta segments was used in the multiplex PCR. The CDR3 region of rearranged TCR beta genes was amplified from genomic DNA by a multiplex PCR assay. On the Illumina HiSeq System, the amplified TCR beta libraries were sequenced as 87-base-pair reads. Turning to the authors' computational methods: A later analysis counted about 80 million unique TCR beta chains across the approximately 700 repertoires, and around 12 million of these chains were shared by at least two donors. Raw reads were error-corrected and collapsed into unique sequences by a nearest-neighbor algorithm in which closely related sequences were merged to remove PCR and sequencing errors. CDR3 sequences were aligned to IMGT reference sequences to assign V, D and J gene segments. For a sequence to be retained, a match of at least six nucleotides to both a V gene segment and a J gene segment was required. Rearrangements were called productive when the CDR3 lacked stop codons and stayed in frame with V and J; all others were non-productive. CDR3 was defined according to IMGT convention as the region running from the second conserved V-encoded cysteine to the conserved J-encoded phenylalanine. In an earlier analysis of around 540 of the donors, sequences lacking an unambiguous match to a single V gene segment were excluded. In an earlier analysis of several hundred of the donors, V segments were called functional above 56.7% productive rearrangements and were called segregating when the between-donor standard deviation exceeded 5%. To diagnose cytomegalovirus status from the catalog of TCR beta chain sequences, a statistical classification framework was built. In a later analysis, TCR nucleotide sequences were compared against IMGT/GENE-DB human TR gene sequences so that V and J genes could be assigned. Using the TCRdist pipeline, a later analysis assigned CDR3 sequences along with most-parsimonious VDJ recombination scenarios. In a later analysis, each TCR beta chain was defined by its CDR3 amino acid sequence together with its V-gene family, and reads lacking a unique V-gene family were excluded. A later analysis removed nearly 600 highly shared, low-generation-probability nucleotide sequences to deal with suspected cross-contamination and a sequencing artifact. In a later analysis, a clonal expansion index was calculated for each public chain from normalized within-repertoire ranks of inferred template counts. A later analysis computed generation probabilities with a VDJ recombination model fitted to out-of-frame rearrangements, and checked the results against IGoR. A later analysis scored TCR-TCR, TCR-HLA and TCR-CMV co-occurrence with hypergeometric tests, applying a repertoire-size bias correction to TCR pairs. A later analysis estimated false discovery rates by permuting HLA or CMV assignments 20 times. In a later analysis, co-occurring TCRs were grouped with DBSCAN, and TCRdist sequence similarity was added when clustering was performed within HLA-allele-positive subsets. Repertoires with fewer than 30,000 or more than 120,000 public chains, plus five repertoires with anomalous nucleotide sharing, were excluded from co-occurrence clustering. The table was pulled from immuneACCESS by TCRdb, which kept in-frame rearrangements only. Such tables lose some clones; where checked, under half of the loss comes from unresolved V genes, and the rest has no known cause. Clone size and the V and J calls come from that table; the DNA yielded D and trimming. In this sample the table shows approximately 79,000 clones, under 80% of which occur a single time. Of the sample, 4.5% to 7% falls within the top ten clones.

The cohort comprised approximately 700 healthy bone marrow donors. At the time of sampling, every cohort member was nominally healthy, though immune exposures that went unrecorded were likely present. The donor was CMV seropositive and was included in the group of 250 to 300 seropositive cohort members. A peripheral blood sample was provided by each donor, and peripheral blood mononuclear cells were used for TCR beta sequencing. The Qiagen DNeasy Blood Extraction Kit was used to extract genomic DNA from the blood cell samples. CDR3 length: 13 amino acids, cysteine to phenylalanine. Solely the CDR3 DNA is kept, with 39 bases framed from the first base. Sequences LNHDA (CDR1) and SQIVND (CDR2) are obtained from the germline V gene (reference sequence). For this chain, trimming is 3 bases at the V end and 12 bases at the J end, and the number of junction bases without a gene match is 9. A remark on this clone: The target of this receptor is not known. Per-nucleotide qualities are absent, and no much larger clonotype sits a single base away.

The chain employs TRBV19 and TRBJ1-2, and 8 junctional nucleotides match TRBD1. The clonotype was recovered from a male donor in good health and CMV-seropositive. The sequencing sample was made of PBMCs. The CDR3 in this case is CASSMVPGGVDTF. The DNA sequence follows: TGTGCCAGTAGTATGGTTCCAGGGGGCGTCGACACCTTC.